Given below is one T cell receptor (beta chain) in context. The antigen remains undetermined. Method: immunoSEQ multiplex PCR; TCRdb's copy keeps in-frame clones and lacks some. The sample holds 40,000 to 55,000 clones, around 79% seen once. The rectum was sampled with one to two pinch biopsies at colonoscopy. V lost 4 bases and J 0 bases, leaving 12 bases between the germline ends. The CDR3 length is 15 residues. In germline, CDR1 is SGHRS, CDR2 YFSETQ. These data belong to a study of pediatric ulcerative colitis. Study-level results: Repertoires came from total lymphocyte DNA, so rare subsets like regulatory T cells may be missed. Compared with controls, ulcerative colitis showed greater blood-rectum clone sharing. Rectal repertoires separated controls, mild-moderate and acute severe colitis.

This receptor was taken from a girl between 5 and 17 years old with moderate ulcerative colitis. The chain carries TRBV5-1 and TRBJ2-3; D possibly uses TRBD1 or TRBD2 (5 bases each). Material for sequencing was gut tissue. In DNA form, the CDR3 reads TGCGCCAGCAGCCTGGGTGGGACGAGCACAGATACGCAGTATTTT. This gives the protein CASSLGGTSTDTQYF.